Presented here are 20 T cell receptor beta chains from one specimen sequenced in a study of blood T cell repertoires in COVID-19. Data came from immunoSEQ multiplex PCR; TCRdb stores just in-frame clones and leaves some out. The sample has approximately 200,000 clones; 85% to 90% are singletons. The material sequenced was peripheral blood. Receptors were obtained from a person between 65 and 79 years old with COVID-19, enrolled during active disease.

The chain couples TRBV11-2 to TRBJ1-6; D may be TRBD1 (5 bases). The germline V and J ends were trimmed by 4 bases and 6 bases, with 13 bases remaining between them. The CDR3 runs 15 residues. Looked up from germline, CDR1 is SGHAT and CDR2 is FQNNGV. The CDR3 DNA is TGTGCCAGCAGCTCGGGACTGCGAATTAATTCACCCCTCCACTTT. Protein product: CASSSGLRINSPLHF.

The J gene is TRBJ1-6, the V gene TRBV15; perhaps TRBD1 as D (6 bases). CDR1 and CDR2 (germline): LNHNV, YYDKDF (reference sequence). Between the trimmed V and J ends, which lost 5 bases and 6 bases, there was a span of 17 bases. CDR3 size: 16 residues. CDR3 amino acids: CATSSTWGRGNSPLHF. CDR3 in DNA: TGTGCCACCAGCTCCACCTGGGGGCGCGGTAATTCACCCCTCCACTTT.

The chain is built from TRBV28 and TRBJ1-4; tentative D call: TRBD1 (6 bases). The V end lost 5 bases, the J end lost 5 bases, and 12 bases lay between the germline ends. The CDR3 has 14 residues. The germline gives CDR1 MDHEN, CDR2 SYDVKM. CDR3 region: CASSQGTPNEKLFF. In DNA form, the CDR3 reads TGTGCCAGCAGTCAGGGGACCCCGAATGAAAAACTGTTTTTT.

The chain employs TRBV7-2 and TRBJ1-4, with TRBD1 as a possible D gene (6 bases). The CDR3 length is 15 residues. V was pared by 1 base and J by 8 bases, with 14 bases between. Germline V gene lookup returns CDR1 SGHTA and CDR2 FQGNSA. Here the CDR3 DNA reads TGTGCCAGCAGCTTAGTTACAGGGCGTCGGGAAAAACTGTTTTTT. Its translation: CASSLVTGRREKLFF.

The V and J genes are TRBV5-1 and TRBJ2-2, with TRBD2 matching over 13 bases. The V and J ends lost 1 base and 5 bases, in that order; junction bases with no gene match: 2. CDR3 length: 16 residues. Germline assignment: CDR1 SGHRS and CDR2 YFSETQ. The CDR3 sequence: CASSLTTSGRTGELFF. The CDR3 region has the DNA TGCGCCAGCAGCTTGACGACTAGCGGGAGGACCGGGGAGCTGTTTTTT.

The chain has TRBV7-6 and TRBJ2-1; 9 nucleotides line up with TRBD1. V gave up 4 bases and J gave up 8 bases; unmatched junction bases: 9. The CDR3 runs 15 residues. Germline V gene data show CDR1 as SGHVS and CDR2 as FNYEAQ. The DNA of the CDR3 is TGTGCCAGCAGCTGGGGCGGGACAGGGTTCCATGAGCAGTTCTTC. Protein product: CASSWGGTGFHEQFF.

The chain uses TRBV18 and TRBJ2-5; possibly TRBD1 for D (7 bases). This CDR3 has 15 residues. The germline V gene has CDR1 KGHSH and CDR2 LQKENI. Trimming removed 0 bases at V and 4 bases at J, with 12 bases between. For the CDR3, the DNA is TGTGCCAGCTCACCACCCGGAGGGGGCCGAGAGACCCAGTACTTC. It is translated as CASSPPGGGRETQYF.

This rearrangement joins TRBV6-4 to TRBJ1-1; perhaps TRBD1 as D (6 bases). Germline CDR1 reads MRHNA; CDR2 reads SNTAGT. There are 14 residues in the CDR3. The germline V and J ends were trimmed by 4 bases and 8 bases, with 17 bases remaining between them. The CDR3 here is CASSVGAGGAEAFF. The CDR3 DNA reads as TGTGCCAGCAGTGTGGGGGCTGGGGGGGCCGAAGCTTTCTTT.

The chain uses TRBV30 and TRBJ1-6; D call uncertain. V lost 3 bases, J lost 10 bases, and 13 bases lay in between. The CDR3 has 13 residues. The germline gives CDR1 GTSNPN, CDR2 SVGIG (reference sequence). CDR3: CAWRKSNWSPLHF. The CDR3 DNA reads TGTGCCTGGAGGAAGAGTAACTGGTCACCCCTCCACTTT.

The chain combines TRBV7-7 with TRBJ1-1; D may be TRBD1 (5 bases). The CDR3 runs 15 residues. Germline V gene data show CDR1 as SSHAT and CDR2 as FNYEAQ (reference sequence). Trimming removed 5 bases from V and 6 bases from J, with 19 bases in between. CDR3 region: CASSGIAGENAEAFF. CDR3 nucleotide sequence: TGTGCCAGCAGCGGTATAGCGGGGGAAAATGCTGAAGCTTTCTTT.

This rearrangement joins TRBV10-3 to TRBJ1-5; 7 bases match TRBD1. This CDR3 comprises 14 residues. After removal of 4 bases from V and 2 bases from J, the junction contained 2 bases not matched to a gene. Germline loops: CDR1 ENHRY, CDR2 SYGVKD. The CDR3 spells CAISAQGGNQPQHF. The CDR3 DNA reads TGTGCCATCAGTGCCCAGGGGGGCAATCAGCCCCAGCATTTT.

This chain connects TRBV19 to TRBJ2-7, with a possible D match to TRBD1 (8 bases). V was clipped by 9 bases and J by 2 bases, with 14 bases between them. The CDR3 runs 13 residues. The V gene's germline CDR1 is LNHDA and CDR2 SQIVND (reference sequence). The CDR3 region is CASSGTGAYEQYF. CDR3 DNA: TGTGCCAGCAGCGGGACAGGAGCCTACGAGCAGTACTTC.

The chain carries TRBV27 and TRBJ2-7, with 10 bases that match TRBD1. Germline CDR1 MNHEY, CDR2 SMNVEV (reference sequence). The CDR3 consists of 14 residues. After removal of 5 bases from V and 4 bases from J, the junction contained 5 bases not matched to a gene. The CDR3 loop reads CASSPGQGFYEQYF. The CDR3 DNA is TGTGCCAGCAGTCCGGGACAGGGGTTTTACGAGCAGTACTTC.

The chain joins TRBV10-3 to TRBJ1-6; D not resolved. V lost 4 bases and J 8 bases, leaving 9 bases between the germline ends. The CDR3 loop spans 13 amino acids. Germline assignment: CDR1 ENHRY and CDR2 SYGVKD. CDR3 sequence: CAISAVDDSPLHF. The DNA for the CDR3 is TGTGCCATCAGTGCAGTTGATGATTCACCCCTCCACTTT.

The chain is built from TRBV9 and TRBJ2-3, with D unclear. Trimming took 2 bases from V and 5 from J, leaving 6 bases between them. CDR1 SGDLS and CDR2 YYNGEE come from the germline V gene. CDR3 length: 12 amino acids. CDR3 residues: CASSVPRDTQYF. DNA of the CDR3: TGTGCCAGCAGCGTTCCGCGAGATACGCAGTATTTT.

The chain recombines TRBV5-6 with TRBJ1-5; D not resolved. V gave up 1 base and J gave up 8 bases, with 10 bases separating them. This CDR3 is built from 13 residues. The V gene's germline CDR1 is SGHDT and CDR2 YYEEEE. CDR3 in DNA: TGTGCCAGCAGCTTGCCCGGGGTCGAGCCCCAGCATTTT. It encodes CASSLPGVEPQHF. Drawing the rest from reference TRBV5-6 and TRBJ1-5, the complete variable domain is DAGVTQSPTHLIKTRGQQVTLRCSPKSGHDTVSWYQQALGQGPQFIFQYYEEEERQRGNFPDRFSGHQFPNYSSELNVNALLLGDSALYLCASSLPGVEPQHFGDGTRLSIL.

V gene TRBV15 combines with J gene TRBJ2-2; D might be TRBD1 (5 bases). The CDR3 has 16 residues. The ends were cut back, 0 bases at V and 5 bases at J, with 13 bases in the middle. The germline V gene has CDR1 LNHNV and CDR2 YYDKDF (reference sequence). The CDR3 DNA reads TGTGCCACCAGCAGAGAACTACAGGACGAAACCGGGGAGCTGTTTTTT. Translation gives CATSRELQDETGELFF.

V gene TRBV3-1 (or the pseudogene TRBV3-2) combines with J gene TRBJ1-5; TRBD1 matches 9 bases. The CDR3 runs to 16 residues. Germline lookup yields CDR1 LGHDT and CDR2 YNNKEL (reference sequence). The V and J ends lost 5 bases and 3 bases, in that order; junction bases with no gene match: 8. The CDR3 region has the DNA TGTGCCAGCAGCTGGGGCGGGACAGGGAACAATCAGCCCCAGCATTTT. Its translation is CASSWGGTGNNQPQHF.

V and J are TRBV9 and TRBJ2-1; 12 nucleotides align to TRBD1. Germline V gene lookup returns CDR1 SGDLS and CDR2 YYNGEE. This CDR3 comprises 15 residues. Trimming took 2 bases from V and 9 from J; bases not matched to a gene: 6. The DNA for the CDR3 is TGTGCCAGCAGCGTTAGGGACAGGGGGCGAGGTGAGCAGTTCTTC. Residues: CASSVRDRGRGEQFF. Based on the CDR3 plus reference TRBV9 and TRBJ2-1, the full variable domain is DSGVTQTPKHLITATGQRVTLRCSPRSGDLSVYWYQQSLDQGLQFLIQYYNGEERAKGNILERFSAQQFPDLHSELNLSSLELGDSALYFCASSVRDRGRGEQFFGPGTRLTVL.

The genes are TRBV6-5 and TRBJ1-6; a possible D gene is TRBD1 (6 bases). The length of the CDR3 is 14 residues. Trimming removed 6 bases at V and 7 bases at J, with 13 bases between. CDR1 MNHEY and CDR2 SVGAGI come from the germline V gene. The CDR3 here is CASRAGAENSPLHF. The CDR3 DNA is TGTGCCAGCAGAGCAGGGGCCGAAAATTCACCCCTCCACTTT.